A single sample gave rise to the 23 T cell receptor beta chains below, sequenced in a study of regulatory T cells in long-lasting Graves disease. Building the TCR beta libraries relied on iRepertoire HTBI primers, and CDR3 regions underwent Arm-PCR. Each CDR3 protein is one row after TCRdb ran MiXCR on the multiplex PCR reads. The sample lists around 460,000 distinct CDR3 sequences, about 20% occurring once. Documented time point: persistent/refractory GD, antithyroid drugs over 5 years with positive TRAb. Generation of the TCR library employed RNA extracted from PBMCs. The sample in question was peripheral blood mononuclear cells (PBMCs), obtained when the disease was refractory, from a patient treated with antithyroid drugs. The receptors were gathered from a female donor with Graves disease.

Only a few counts were recorded for this clonotype. The gene calls are TRBV6-1 and TRBJ2-2; no clear D. CDR1 and CDR2 (germline): MNHNS, SASEGT. The CDR3 loop spans 13 amino acids. Between the trimmed V and J ends, which lost 6 bases and 4 bases, there was a span of 9 bases. The CDR3 loop reads CASSRTVTGELFF. The CDR3 bases are TGTGCCAGCAGCCGGACGGTCACCGGGGAGCTGTTTTTT.

This clonotype was seen ten or more times. The rearrangement uses TRBV19 and TRBJ1-1; the D is unclear. Germline loops: CDR1 LNHDA, CDR2 SQIVND (reference sequence). This CDR3 comprises 15 residues. V lost 6 bases, J lost 5 bases, and 19 bases lay in between. CDR3 region: CASRSTWVDVTEAFF. The CDR3 DNA is TGTGCCAGTAGATCTACGTGGGTAGACGTTACTGAAGCTTTCTTT. Full variable domain (remainder filled in from reference TRBV19 and TRBJ1-1): DGGITQSPKYLFRKEGQNVTLSCEQNLNHDAMYWYRQDPGQGLRLIYYSQIVNDFQKGDIAEGYSVSREKKESFPLTVTSAQKNPTAFYLCASRSTWVDVTEAFFGQGTRLTVV.

In this sample, this clonotype turned up a few times. The rearrangement links TRBV19 to TRBJ2-2; D perhaps matches TRBD2 (5 bases). Trimming cost V 3 bases and J 2 bases, with 16 bases left between them. Germline CDR1 LNHDA, CDR2 SQIVND (reference sequence). The CDR3 length is 17 residues. The CDR3 sequence: CASSIGSGPLNTGELFF. The CDR3 DNA reads as TGTGCCAGTAGTATTGGCAGCGGCCCACTAAACACCGGGGAGCTGTTTTTT. Looking up the rest from reference TRBV19 and TRBJ2-2 gives the full variable domain: DGGITQSPKYLFRKEGQNVTLSCEQNLNHDAMYWYRQDPGQGLRLIYYSQIVNDFQKGDIAEGYSVSREKKESFPLTVTSAQKNPTAFYLCASSIGSGPLNTGELFFGEGSRLTVL.

This clonotype was detected ten times or more. The gene calls are TRBV6-5 and TRBJ2-7; 8 bases match TRBD2. Unmatched junction bases numbered 12, after V lost 0 bases and J lost 5 bases. This CDR3 spans 17 amino acids. CDR1 MNHEY and CDR2 SVGAGI come from the germline V gene. The CDR3 loop is CASSYSFFLAGQDEQYF. DNA of the CDR3: TGTGCCAGCAGTTACTCGTTTTTCCTAGCGGGCCAAGACGAGCAGTACTTC.

This sequence joins TRBV5-1 and TRBJ2-7; TRBD1 might be the D (5 bases). This CDR3 contains 17 residues. Germline values: CDR1 SGHRS, CDR2 YFSETQ. V was pared by 4 bases and J by 4 bases, with 24 bases between. The chain's CDR3 is CASSPGMIQDPFYEQYF. In DNA form, the CDR3 reads TGCGCCAGCAGCCCAGGGATGATCCAGGACCCGTTTTACGAGCAGTACTTC.

V usage is TRBV7-9 and J usage is TRBJ1-2; TRBD1 aligns across 8 bases. The CDR3 spans 16 residues. J lost 5 bases, V lost 4 bases, and 12 bases had no gene match. The germline V gene encodes CDR1 SEHNR and CDR2 FQNEAQ (reference sequence). CDR3 sequence: CASSSTAGQGRYGYTF. CDR3 in DNA: TGTGCCAGCAGCTCGACTGCTGGACAGGGCAGATATGGCTACACCTTC.

The chain employs TRBV12-3 or TRBV12-4 and TRBJ1-5; no reliable D call. This CDR3 has 14 amino acids. Trimming pared 5 bases from V and 4 bases from J, leaving 12 bases between. CDR3 sequence (DNA): TGTGCCAGCAGTGCCTATCAGCCTAATCAGCCCCAGCATTTT. Translating gives CASSAYQPNQPQHF.

There are many counts of this clonotype. The chain is built from TRBV28 and TRBJ2-7, with a possible D match to TRBD1 (5 bases). The germline V and J ends were trimmed by 3 bases and 3 bases, with 12 bases remaining between them. This CDR3 contains 14 residues. In germline, CDR1 is MDHEN, CDR2 SYDVKM. The CDR3 loop reads CASSLLDTNYEQYF. The DNA for the CDR3 is TGTGCCAGCAGTTTGTTGGACACCAACTACGAGCAGTACTTC.

There are many counts of this clonotype. V usage is TRBV28 and J usage is TRBJ2-7; D is uncertain. Trimming took off 6 bases at V and 2 bases at J, with 14 bases between the two ends. This CDR3 region has 14 residues. Germline V CDR1 and CDR2: MDHEN, SYDVKM. CDR3 loop: CASRVGMSAYEQYF. The DNA of the CDR3 is TGTGCCAGCAGGGTGGGGATGAGCGCCTACGAGCAGTACTTC.

J is TRBJ2-7 and V is TRBV7-9; possibly TRBD2 for D (5 bases). Germline CDR1 reads SEHNR; CDR2 reads FQNEAQ (reference sequence). This CDR3 has 13 residues. Trimming shortened V by 2 bases and J by 3 bases, and 8 bases separated the two germline ends. In nucleotides, the CDR3 is TGTGCCAGCAGCTTACCGGGGATCTACGAGCAGTACTTC. It encodes CASSLPGIYEQYF.

This clonotype has at least ten counts. The chain recombines TRBV2 with TRBJ1-4; D gene unclear. Trimming left V 6 bases short and J 4 bases short, with 12 bases between. This CDR3 is 14 amino acids long. Germline CDR1 reads SNHLY; CDR2 reads FYNNEI. DNA for the CDR3: TGTGCCAGCAGCCAAAGGGTTCTTAATGAAAAACTGTTTTTT. Protein: CASSQRVLNEKLFF.

There are many counts of this clonotype. CDR3 loop: CASGDRVWNTEAFF. CDR3 nucleotides: TGTGCCAGCGGGGACAGGGTCTGGAACACTGAAGCTTTCTTT. This chain links TRBV19 with TRBJ1-1, with TRBD1 identical over 9 bases. The CDR3 is 14 residues long. Trimming at V came to 9 bases and at J to 1 base, leaving 6 bases not matched to a gene. In germline, CDR1 is LNHDA, CDR2 SQIVND (reference sequence).

This clonotype was picked up many times. The chain combines TRBV2 with TRBJ1-1; 11 nucleotides agree with TRBD1. Germline CDR1 SNHLY, CDR2 FYNNEI. Trimming at V came to 2 bases and at J to 3 bases, leaving 2 bases not matched to a gene. The length of the CDR3 is 15 residues. The CDR3 DNA is TGTGCCAGCAGTGAAAGGGGACAGGGGGACACTGAAGCTTTCTTT. Translation gives CASSERGQGDTEAFF.

V gene TRBV12-3 or TRBV12-4 combines with J gene TRBJ2-3; D might be TRBD1 or TRBD2, each matching 5 bases. Trimming pared 5 bases from V and 0 bases from J, leaving 15 bases between. The CDR3 runs to 16 residues. In DNA, the CDR3 is TGTGCCAGCAGTCCGTCCGGGGCGACTAGCACAGATACGCAGTATTTT. This encodes CASSPSGATSTDTQYF.

The genes are TRBV20-1 and TRBJ2-7, with TRBD1 identical over 7 bases. The ends lost 4 bases at V and 3 bases at J; junction bases unmatched: 6. The CDR3 consists of 13 residues. The germline gives CDR1 DFQATT, CDR2 SNEGSKA (reference sequence). CDR3 DNA: TGCAGTGCTACCGGGACAGCGCTCTACGAGCAGTACTTC. It translates to CSATGTALYEQYF.

In its sample, this clonotype was seen a few times. The junction departs from the called germline gene at one end, perhaps through a read error. V is TRBV5-1 and J is TRBJ2-2; 7 nucleotides agree with TRBD1. Germline CDR1 SGHRS, CDR2 YFSETQ. The CDR3 runs 15 residues. The CDR3 nucleotides read TGTGCCAGCAGCTTAGCACAGGGGCGAACCGGGGAGCTGTTTTTT. Amino acids: CASSLAQGRTGELFF.

The V call is TRBV20-1, the J call TRBJ1-2; D is possibly TRBD1 (5 bases). Trimming left V 0 bases short and J 4 bases short, with 12 bases between. The CDR3 totals 14 residues. The germline gives CDR1 DFQATT, CDR2 SNEGSKA (reference sequence). The CDR3 loop is CSARDGGITYGYTF. The CDR3 DNA reads as TGCAGTGCTAGAGATGGGGGGATCACCTATGGCTACACCTTC.

Note on this clonotype: Given a much more abundant clone one base away, this may be a read error. The J gene is TRBJ2-2, the V gene TRBV10-3; possible D gene TRBD1, 6 bases. V dropped 5 bases and J dropped 3 bases, with 13 bases sitting between them. Germline lookup yields CDR1 ENHRY and CDR2 SYGVKD. The CDR3 loop spans 15 amino acids. The CDR3 loop reads CAISQDSSYTGELFF. The CDR3 DNA reads TGTGCCATCAGTCAGGACAGTTCCTACACCGGGGAGCTGTTTTTT.

This clonotype was recorded at least ten times. The CDR3 DNA follows: TGCAGTGCTAGTGCTCAGCCCATGAACACTGAAGCTTTCTTT. Protein sequence: CSASAQPMNTEAFF. The chain couples TRBV20-1 to TRBJ1-1; D is unresolved. Germline CDR1 DFQATT, CDR2 SNEGSKA (reference sequence). V shed 3 bases and J shed 0 bases, with 11 bases lying between them. This CDR3 comprises 14 residues.

This clonotype occurred many times. This chain connects TRBV3-1 to TRBJ2-4; D is ambiguous. V lost 6 bases, J lost 0 bases, and 9 bases lay in between. CDR1 and CDR2 from the germline V gene are LGHDT and YNNKEL (reference sequence). This CDR3 has 14 amino acids. In DNA form, the CDR3 reads TGTGCCAGCAGTCCTCTTTTAGCCAAAAACATTCAGTACTTC. It yields the protein CASSPLLAKNIQYF.

At least ten counts were recorded for this clonotype. This rearrangement joins TRBV27 to TRBJ1-3; no clear D gene. The CDR3 is 14 amino acids. Germline V gives CDR1 MNHEY, CDR2 SMNVEV (reference sequence). V lost 5 bases and J lost 0, with 8 bases in between. CDR3 in amino acids: CASSVSYSGNTIYF. The CDR3 DNA sequence: TGTGCCAGCAGTGTGAGTTACTCTGGAAACACCATATATTTT.

The chain joins TRBV20-1 to TRBJ1-4; TRBD1 matches at 9 bases. Germline assignment: CDR1 DFQATT and CDR2 SNEGSKA (reference sequence). This CDR3 is 14 amino acids long. The ends lost 6 bases at V and 5 bases at J; junction bases unmatched: 7. The CDR3 DNA reads as TGCAGTGCGCCCGGGACAGGGCGGAATGAAAAACTGTTTTTT. Translation: CSAPGTGRNEKLFF.

Concerning this clonotype itself: A much larger clone is a single base away; this may be a read error. Since the CDR3 does not end with the conserved phenylalanine or tryptophan, this likely comes from a read error. V gene TRBV9 combines with J gene TRBJ1-2; possible D gene TRBD1, 5 bases. CDR1 is SGDLS and CDR2 is YYNGEE in the germline V gene. This CDR3 has 14 amino acids. Trimming cost V 4 bases and J 6 bases, with 16 bases left between them. The CDR3 here is CASSQEEGTHGYTL. Written as DNA, the CDR3 is TGTGCCAGCAGCCAAGAGGAAGGGACTCATGGCTACACCCTC.